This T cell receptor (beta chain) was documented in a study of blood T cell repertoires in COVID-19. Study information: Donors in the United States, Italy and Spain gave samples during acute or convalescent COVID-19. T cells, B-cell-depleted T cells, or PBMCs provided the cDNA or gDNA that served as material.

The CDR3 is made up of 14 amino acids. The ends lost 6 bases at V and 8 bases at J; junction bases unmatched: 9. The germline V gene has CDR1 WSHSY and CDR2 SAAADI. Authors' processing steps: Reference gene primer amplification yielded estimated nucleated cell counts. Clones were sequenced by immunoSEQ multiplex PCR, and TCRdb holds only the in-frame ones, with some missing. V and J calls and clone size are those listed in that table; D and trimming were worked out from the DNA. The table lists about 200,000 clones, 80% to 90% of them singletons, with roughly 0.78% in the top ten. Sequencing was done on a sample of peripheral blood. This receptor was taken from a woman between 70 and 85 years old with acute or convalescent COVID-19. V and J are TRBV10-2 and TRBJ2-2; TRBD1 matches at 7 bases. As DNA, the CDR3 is TGCGCCAGCAGCGTCGACAGGGCCCGGGGGGAGCTGTTTTTT. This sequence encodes CASSVDRARGELFF.